This TCR beta chain was retrieved from a study of shared clonotypes between healthy human individuals. TCRdb's table, derived via immunoSEQ multiplex PCR, lists solely in-frame clones and lacks some. The sample records about 1 million clones, approximately 72% being singletons. Trimming stripped 1 base from V and 2 bases from J, with 11 bases between. Per germline, CDR1 SGHNT and CDR2 YYREEE (reference sequence). There are 15 residues in the CDR3. The gene calls are TRBV5-4 and TRBJ2-3, with D possibly being TRBD2 (5 bases). This clonotype originated in a man younger than 30 in good health. Material for sequencing was memory CD4+ T cells sorted from blood. Described subset: CD45RA-negative fraction. The CDR3 DNA reads as TGTGCCAGCAGCTTGCCGACTCGGGACACAGATACGCAGTATTTT. This translates into CASSLPTRDTDTQYF. Filled out from reference TRBV5-4 and TRBJ2-3, the complete variable domain reads ETGVTQSPTHLIKTRGQQVTLRCSSQSGHNTVSWYQQALGQGPQFIFQYYREEENGRGNFPPRFSGLQFPNYSSELNVNALELDDSALYLCASSLPTRDTDTQYFGPGTRLTVL.